This T cell receptor (beta chain) was recovered during a study of T cells in Graves' hyperthyroidism and ophthalmopathy. Patients with uncontrolled infections, other autoimmune diseases, pregnancy or lactation were excluded. The CDR3 loop spans 15 amino acids. The J segment lost 5 bases and the V segment lost 7 bases, leaving 10 bases of the junction unmatched. The V gene's germline CDR1 is MNHNS and CDR2 SASEGT. This clonotype has at least ten counts. Its antigen is not identified. RNA transcripts served as the template for amplifying TCR beta CDR3 regions. The HTBI set primed first-round TCR CDR3 RT-PCR. TCRdb re-called the multiplex PCR reads with MiXCR, one entry per CDR3 protein. The sample carries about 300,000 distinct CDR3 sequences, about 13% recorded once. Overall study findings and caveats: Within blood appeared most thyroid clonotypes that had expanded above 0.001.

The chain recombines TRBV6-1 with TRBJ1-1; TRBD1 matches 10 bases. The source material was blood. The sequence derives from a woman between 35 and 50 years old with Graves' hyperthyroidism. The CDR3 region has the DNA TGTGCCAGCAAATCCGGGACAGGGGTAAGGACTGAAGCTTTCTTT. Amino acid sequence: CASKSGTGVRTEAFF.